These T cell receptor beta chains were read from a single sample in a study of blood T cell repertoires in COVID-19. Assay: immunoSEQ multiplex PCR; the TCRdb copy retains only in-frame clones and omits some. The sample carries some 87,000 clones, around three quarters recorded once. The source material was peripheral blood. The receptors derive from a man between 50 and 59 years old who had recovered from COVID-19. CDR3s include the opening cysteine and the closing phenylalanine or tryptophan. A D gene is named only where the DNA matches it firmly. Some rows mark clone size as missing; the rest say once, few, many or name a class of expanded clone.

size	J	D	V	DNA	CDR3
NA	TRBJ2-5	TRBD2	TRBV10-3	TGTGCCATCAGTGAGTCTCTAGCGGGAGCTGGTGAGACCCAGTACTTC	CAISESLAGAGETQYF
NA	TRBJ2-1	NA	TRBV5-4	TGTGCCAGCAGCTTGTCAGCGGGTGAGCAGTTCTTC	CASSLSAGEQFF
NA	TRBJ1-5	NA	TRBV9	TGTGCCAGCAGCGCTTCTACTAATCAGCCCCAGCATTTT	CASSASTNQPQHF
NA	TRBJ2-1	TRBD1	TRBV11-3	TGTGCCAGCAGCGAGGACAGGGGGCCTAACAATGAGCAGTTCTTC	CASSEDRGPNNEQFF
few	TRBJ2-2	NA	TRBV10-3	TGTGCCATGCGGGACAGACCCCTCGGGGAGCTGTTTTTT	CAMRDRPLGELFF
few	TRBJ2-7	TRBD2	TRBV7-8	TGTGCCAGCAGCTTAGCGCGAGCCCGGGGGGGGTCCTACGAGCAGTACTTC	CASSLARARGGSYEQYF
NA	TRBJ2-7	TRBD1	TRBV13	TGTGCCAGCAGCTTTTTTAACGGGGCCAGGGGGTCGGGCGAGCAGTACTTC	CASSFFNGARGSGEQYF
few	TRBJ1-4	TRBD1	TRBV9	TGTGCCAGCAGCGCAGGACAGGGGGCCACTAATGAAAAACTGTTTTTT	CASSAGQGATNEKLFF
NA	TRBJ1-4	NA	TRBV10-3	TGTGCCATCAGTGATCTAGAAAAACTGTTTTTT	CAISDLEKLFF
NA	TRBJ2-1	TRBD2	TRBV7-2	TGTGCCAGCAGCTCGGGCGGGAGCTCTAATGAGCAGTTCTTC	CASSSGGSSNEQFF
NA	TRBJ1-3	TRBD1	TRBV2	TGTGCCAGCATGAGGACAGGGGGAGGAAACACCATATATTTT	CASMRTGGGNTIYF
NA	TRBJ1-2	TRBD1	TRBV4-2	TGTGCCAGCAGTCCGGGACAGGGAGTCTTCACCTTC	CASSPGQGVFTF
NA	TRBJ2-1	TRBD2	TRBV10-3	TGTGCCATCAGTGAGTCGCTAGCGGGGGGCTACAATGAGCAGTTCTTC	CAISESLAGGYNEQFF